The 28 T cell receptor beta chains reported below all come from one sample, sequenced in a study of shared clonotypes between healthy human individuals. Repertoires were generated with immunoSEQ multiplex PCR, while TCRdb's copy carries only in-frame clones and drops some. This table has about 2.4 million clones, approximately 93% appearing once. The sample comprised naive CD4+ T cells from PBMCs. Stated subset: CD45RA+ positively selected. These receptors were obtained from a man younger than 35 in good health. Some clones in this sample may be carry-over from other donors' samples.

The chain couples TRBV5-6 to TRBJ2-3, with no clear D. The CDR3 has 16 amino acids. V was pared by 4 bases and J by 1 base, with 16 bases between. Germline V CDR1 and CDR2: SGHDT, YYEEEE. The CDR3 DNA sequence: TGTGCCAGCAGCCTCGTGGGTACAGATGGCACAGATACGCAGTATTTT. The encoded protein is CASSLVGTDGTDTQYF.

The gene calls are TRBV7-9 and TRBJ1-1, with 8 bases matching TRBD1. This CDR3 has 15 amino acids. J gave up 0 bases and V 4 bases, and 4 bases lay outside the gene matches. Per the germline V gene, CDR1 is SEHNR and CDR2 is FQNEAQ (reference sequence). The CDR3 is CASSSWTGLNTEAFF. The CDR3 nucleotides are TGTGCCAGCAGCTCATGGACAGGGCTGAACACTGAAGCTTTCTTT.

This clone has more than one count but fewer than ten. The gene calls are TRBV2 and TRBJ2-5; 8 bases line up with TRBD1. This CDR3 comprises 14 residues. Germline V gene sequence: CDR1 SNHLY, CDR2 FYNNEI. J gave up 3 bases and V 2 bases, and 2 bases lay outside the gene matches. The CDR3 nucleotides read TGTGCCAGCAGTGAATGGACAGGGAAAGAGACCCAGTACTTC. Its protein is CASSEWTGKETQYF.

This rearrangement joins TRBV27 to TRBJ2-5; D is perhaps TRBD1 (5 bases). TRBJ2-7 matches the DNA end more closely, so the J call is doubtful. Germline V gene data show CDR1 as MNHEY and CDR2 as SMNVEV (reference sequence). This CDR3 is 15 amino acids long. The CDR3: CASKIRTHSSYEQYF. The CDR3 DNA reads TGTGCCAGCAAGATTAGGACACACAGCTCCTACGAGCAGTACTTC.

The chain is built from TRBV7-9 and TRBJ2-5, with D uncertain. The V end lost 4 bases, the J end lost 5 bases, and 14 bases lay between the germline ends. CDR1 SEHNR and CDR2 FQNEAQ come from the germline V gene (reference sequence). The CDR3 sequence is 14 residues long. DNA for the CDR3: TGTGCCAGCAGCTCTATCTCCCGGGTGGAGACCCAGTACTTC. Protein sequence: CASSSISRVETQYF.

A word on this clone: The identical CDR3 is also encoded by other nucleotide sequences in the sample. The chain links TRBV30 to TRBJ2-1; TRBD2 matches at 11 bases. J lost 4 bases, V lost 1 base, and 0 bases had no gene match. CDR1 GTSNPN and CDR2 SVGIG come from the germline V gene (reference sequence). The CDR3 consists of 14 residues. CDR3 residues: CAWSGLAGYNEQFF. The CDR3 DNA reads as TGTGCCTGGAGTGGACTAGCGGGGTACAATGAGCAGTTCTTC.

V is TRBV10-3 and J is TRBJ2-1; the match to TRBD2 covers 7 bases. V was clipped by 4 bases and J by 8 bases; unmatched bases: 8. CDR3 length equals 14 residues. CDR1 is ENHRY, CDR2 SYGVKD, per germline. This CDR3 is CAISGAGDRDEQFF. Here the CDR3 DNA reads TGTGCCATCAGTGGGGCGGGGGATCGCGATGAGCAGTTCTTC.

Comments on this clone: The same CDR3 also results from other DNA sequences found in this sample. V is TRBV18 and J is TRBJ1-4, with 7 bases lining up with TRBD1. Germline V gene lookup returns CDR1 KGHSH and CDR2 LQKENI. J was trimmed by 8 bases and V by 3 bases; bases with no gene match: 6. This CDR3 contains 14 residues. DNA for the CDR3: TGTGCCAGCTCACCTAGACAGGGAAACGAAAAACTGTTTTTT. Translation: CASSPRQGNEKLFF.

This clone was counted a single time. V and J are TRBV15 and TRBJ2-1; D uncertain. CDR1 is LNHNV, CDR2 YYDKDF, per germline (reference sequence). CDR3 length: 16 residues. With 0 bases removed from V and 0 bases from J, the gap between germline ends came to 9 bases. CDR3 region: CATSREKQSSYNEQFF. CDR3 sequence (DNA): TGTGCCACCAGCAGAGAGAAGCAGAGCTCCTACAATGAGCAGTTCTTC.

The chain uses TRBV9 and TRBJ2-1, with a weak D call TRBD1 (7 bases). CDR3 length: 17 residues. Germline CDR1 SGDLS, CDR2 YYNGEE. Trimming removed 0 bases from V and 1 base from J, with 14 bases in between. Written as DNA, the CDR3 is TGTGCCAGCAGCGTAGGCGGGACAGTGTCATCCTACAATGAGCAGTTCTTC. As protein: CASSVGGTVSSYNEQFF.

The V and J genes are TRBV4-1 and TRBJ2-1, with a tentative D call TRBD1 (5 bases). CDR3 size: 16 residues. Germline V lookup: CDR1 MGHRA, CDR2 YSYEKL. The V gene lost 0 bases and the J gene lost 4 bases, with 13 bases spanning the gap. This CDR3 reads CASSQDRRTTYNEQFF. CDR3 DNA sequence: TGCGCCAGCAGCCAAGATCGAAGGACAACATACAATGAGCAGTTCTTC.

In DNA form, the CDR3 reads TGTGCCAGCAGCTTAGCCTTACATAGCTCTGGAAACACCATATATTTT. The encoded protein is CASSLALHSSGNTIYF. V gene TRBV7-6 combines with J gene TRBJ1-3; D is ambiguous. CDR3 size: 16 residues. V lost 0 bases, J lost 0 bases, and 9 bases lay in between. Germline V gene lookup returns CDR1 SGHVS and CDR2 FNYEAQ.

The CDR3 nucleotides read TGTGCCAGCAGTTTTATATCCAGGTTCTACGAGCAGTACTTC. Its protein is CASSFISRFYEQYF. This chain uses TRBV27 with TRBJ2-7; unclear D gene. The CDR3 has 14 residues. Germline V gene data show CDR1 as MNHEY and CDR2 as SMNVEV (reference sequence). V was shortened by 3 bases and J by 3 bases, with 12 bases between the two germline ends.

The CDR3 region is CASSYNRGEQFF. The CDR3 DNA reads as TGTGCCAGCAGCTATAATCGGGGGGAGCAGTTCTTC. The V call is TRBV5-4, the J call TRBJ2-1, with D possibly being TRBD2 (6 bases). Germline V gives CDR1 SGHNT, CDR2 YYREEE (reference sequence). The V end was cut by 3 bases, the J end by 10 bases, with 11 bases between. This CDR3 comprises 12 residues.

This clone was detected a few times. Other DNA sequences from this sample encode an identical CDR3 as well. The genes are TRBV28 and TRBJ1-1; maybe TRBD1 (5 bases). The CDR3 is made up of 15 amino acids. V was pared by 2 bases and J by 1 base, with 11 bases between. Germline loops: CDR1 MDHEN, CDR2 SYDVKM. The CDR3 DNA is TGTGCCAGCAGTTTAATCGGGGGACCGAACACTGAAGCTTTCTTT. Translating it yields CASSLIGGPNTEAFF.

CDR3: CASSPGQGSYNEQFF. The CDR3, as DNA: TGTGCCAGCAGCCCCGGACAGGGCTCCTACAATGAGCAGTTCTTC. This rearrangement joins TRBV28 to TRBJ2-1, with 8 nucleotides matching TRBD1. CDR3 length equals 15 residues. CDR1 is MDHEN and CDR2 is SYDVKM in the germline V gene. J lost 0 bases, V lost 6 bases, and 4 bases had no gene match.

The gene calls are TRBV10-3 and TRBJ2-2; either TRBD1 or TRBD2 may supply D (5 bases each). The ends were cut back, 6 bases at V and 4 bases at J, with 15 bases in the middle. The CDR3 is 15 amino acids. CDR1 and CDR2 (germline): ENHRY, SYGVKD. In DNA, the CDR3 is TGTGCCATCAGCGGGACGGGTACAGGCACCGGGGAGCTGTTTTTT. Protein sequence: CAISGTGTGTGELFF.

CDR3 in DNA: TGCGCCAGCAGCCCAAACCCGGGACTAGCGGGAGTGGGTGAGCAGTTCTTC. Its protein is CASSPNPGLAGVGEQFF. The chain couples TRBV5-1 to TRBJ2-1; TRBD2 matches at 14 bases. The CDR3 length is 17 residues. Per the germline V gene, CDR1 is SGHRS and CDR2 is YFSETQ. With 4 bases clipped from V and 9 bases from J, the junction kept 12 bases outside the gene matches.

The chain uses TRBV28 and TRBJ2-4, with 8 bases identical to TRBD1. With 2 bases clipped from V and 0 bases from J, the junction kept 9 bases outside the gene matches. Germline CDR1 is MDHEN and CDR2 is SYDVKM. The CDR3 consists of 18 residues. The CDR3 nucleotides are TGTGCCAGCAGTTTAATGGGACAGGCCTCTCTAGCCAAAAACATTCAGTACTTC. Encoded protein: CASSLMGQASLAKNIQYF.

The chain carries TRBV6-6 and TRBJ1-2; the D gene is possibly TRBD1 (6 bases). CDR3 length: 16 amino acids. V dropped 0 bases and J dropped 4 bases, with 15 bases sitting between them. Germline CDR1 and CDR2: MNHNY and SVGAGI (reference sequence). CDR3 coding DNA: TGTGCCAGCAGTTACTCGACGGCGGGGGCTGGCTATGGCTACACCTTC. Its translation is CASSYSTAGAGYGYTF.

J is TRBJ1-2 and V is TRBV9; 8 bases fit TRBD1. Looked up from germline, CDR1 is SGDLS and CDR2 is YYNGEE. The CDR3 spans 14 residues. The junction had 4 bases not matched to a gene; V was cut back by 3 bases and J by 3 bases. In DNA form, the CDR3 reads TGTGCCAGCAGCGCCAGACAGGGGTACTATGGCTACACCTTC. It is translated as CASSARQGYYGYTF.

This sequence joins TRBV29-1 and TRBJ1-1, with D unresolved. V gave up 3 bases and J gave up 0 bases, with 8 bases separating them. Germline V gene data show CDR1 as SQVTM and CDR2 as ANQGSEA. The CDR3 covers 13 residues. The CDR3 spells CSVELRMNTEAFF. CDR3 bases: TGCAGCGTTGAGTTAAGGATGAACACTGAAGCTTTCTTT. Full variable domain (missing parts from reference TRBV29-1 and TRBJ1-1): SAVISQKPSRDICQRGTSLTIQCQVDSQVTMMFWYRQQPGQSLTLIATANQGSEATYESGFVIDKFPISRPNLTFSTLTVSNMSPEDSSIYLCSVELRMNTEAFFGQGTRLTVV.

The V call is TRBV19, the J call TRBJ2-6; D not certain. Trimming took 6 bases from V and 0 from J, leaving 12 bases between them. Germline V gives CDR1 LNHDA, CDR2 SQIVND (reference sequence). This CDR3 comprises 16 residues. This CDR3 is CASSETRPSGANVLTF. The CDR3 DNA is TGTGCCAGTAGCGAAACGCGTCCCTCTGGGGCCAACGTCCTGACTTTC.

V usage is TRBV5-1 and J usage is TRBJ2-7, with TRBD2 matching 7 bases. Trimming at V came to 4 bases and at J to 3 bases, leaving 10 bases not matched to a gene. This CDR3 comprises 15 residues. The germline CDR1 and CDR2 sequences are SGHRS and YFSETQ. The CDR3 nucleotides are TGCGCCAGCAGCGCCGCTGGCGGGAGTTACTACGAGCAGTACTTC. This encodes CASSAAGGSYYEQYF.

This clone was observed once. The gene calls are TRBV4-1 and TRBJ2-1, with D tentatively TRBD2 (6 bases). Germline V CDR1 and CDR2: MGHRA, YSYEKL. The CDR3 spans 15 residues. Deletions cut 1 base from V and 4 bases from J, with 11 bases between. The CDR3 reads CASSQGLGGYNEQFF. The CDR3 DNA reads TGCGCCAGCAGCCAAGGGCTGGGGGGTTACAATGAGCAGTTCTTC.

The V gene is TRBV7-3, the J gene TRBJ1-5; 7 bases align to TRBD1. With V trimmed by 2 bases and J by 2 bases, 3 bases remained unmatched. Germline lookup yields CDR1 SGHTA and CDR2 FQGTGA. This CDR3 is 15 amino acids long. CDR3 DNA sequence: TGTGCCAGCAGCTTAGAGGGGGCCGGCAATCAGCCCCAGCATTTT. This encodes CASSLEGAGNQPQHF.

As concerns this clone: The same CDR3 also results from other DNA sequences found in this sample. The chain links TRBV7-9 to TRBJ2-5; D gene unclear. The V end lost 6 bases, the J end lost 3 bases, and 17 bases lay between the germline ends. Germline V gene data show CDR1 as SEHNR and CDR2 as FQNEAQ (reference sequence). CDR3 length equals 15 residues. The CDR3 loop reads CASSPAKAGKETQYF. DNA of the CDR3: TGTGCCAGCAGTCCCGCCAAGGCAGGAAAAGAGACCCAGTACTTC. The variable domain in full, completed from reference TRBV7-9 and TRBJ2-5, reads DTGVSQNPRHKITKRGQNVTFRCDPISEHNRLYWYRQTLGQGPEFLTYFQNEAQLEKSRLLSDRFSAERPKGSFSTLEIQRTEQGDSAMYLCASSPAKAGKETQYFGPGTRLLVL.

The chain links TRBV7-2 to TRBJ1-3; D remains ambiguous. The CDR3 sequence is 16 residues long. V shed 4 bases and J shed 0 bases, with 13 bases lying between them. CDR1 is SGHTA and CDR2 is FQGNSA in the germline V gene. The CDR3 spells CASSSTRFYSGNTIYF. In nucleotides, the CDR3 is TGTGCCAGCAGCTCGACCCGGTTCTACTCTGGAAACACCATATATTTT.